This T cell receptor (beta chain) originates from a study of blood T cell repertoires in COVID-19. Study context: Acute and convalescent COVID-19 samples came from the United States, Italy and Spain. In each case, the material was cDNA or gDNA derived from T cells, B-cell-depleted T cells, or PBMCs.

Original analysis: Reference gene primer amplification gave estimated nucleated cell counts. Some clones are missing from TCRdb's copy, which holds only in-frame ones; the method was immunoSEQ multiplex PCR. V, J and clone size are taken as reported in that table, and D and trimming were inferred from the DNA itself. This table has 300,000 to 400,000 clones, 88% appearing once. CDR3 length: 13 amino acids. Germline CDR1 is LGHNA and CDR2 is YSLEER. V was clipped by 2 bases and J by 2 bases, with 7 bases between them. The rearrangement joins TRBV4-3 to TRBJ2-7; no clear D gene. This TCR was recovered from a woman aged 25 to 39 with acute COVID-19. The sequenced material came from PBMCs or T cells enriched from blood (not recorded which). Here the CDR3 DNA reads TGCGCCAGCAGCCAAACAGTAACCTACGAGCAGTACTTC. As protein: CASSQTVTYEQYF.